One and the same sample provided the 18 T cell receptor beta chains below, sequenced in a study of blood T cell repertoires in COVID-19. The table came from immunoSEQ multiplex PCR; TCRdb's copy has only in-frame clones and leaves some out. The table shows 230,000 or so clones, with roughly 88% occurring only once. What was sequenced was PBMCs or T cells enriched from blood (not recorded which). Every receptor here comes from a woman between 40 and 50 years old with acute COVID-19.

This sequence joins TRBV5-4 and TRBJ2-1, with TRBD2 matching over 11 bases. CDR1 is SGHNT and CDR2 is YYREEE in the germline V gene (reference sequence). V lost 1 base to trimming and J lost 5 bases; unmatched junction nucleotides: 5. The CDR3 is 16 amino acids. The CDR3 here is CASSLRLAGRNNEQFF. The CDR3 bases are TGTGCCAGCAGCTTGAGACTAGCGGGGAGAAACAATGAGCAGTTCTTC.

This clone was observed many times. The rearrangement uses TRBV24-1 and TRBJ2-5; TRBD1 matches 10 bases. CDR1 is KGHDR, CDR2 SFDVKD, per germline. V lost 7 bases, J lost 10 bases, and 8 bases stayed unmatched. The CDR3 has 13 amino acids. CDR3: CATRITGQGIQYF. The CDR3, as DNA: TGTGCCACCAGGATTACGGGACAGGGGATCCAGTACTTC.

The chain recombines TRBV6-2 or TRBV6-3 with TRBJ2-5; D perhaps matches TRBD2 (6 bases). The V gene lost 6 bases and the J gene lost 5 bases, with 19 bases spanning the gap. CDR1 is MNHEY and CDR2 is SVGEGT in the germline V gene. This CDR3 is built from 15 residues. The CDR3: CASSPGDWERETQYF. Here the CDR3 DNA reads TGTGCCAGCAGCCCCGGGGACTGGGAGCGGGAGACCCAGTACTTC.

The CDR3 DNA sequence: TGTGCCAGAAGCTTGGAACTAGCGGGGGGGTACGAGCAGTACGTC. Translated: CARSLELAGGYEQYV. This chain joins TRBV5-3 and TRBJ2-7; 13 positions match TRBD2. TRBV5-3 is an ORF for which the function is uncertain. CDR3 length equals 15 residues. V dropped 0 bases and J dropped 4; count of bases not matched to a gene: 1.

The CDR3 nucleotides read TGTGCCAGCAGCGTAATGGGTAGCGGGGGAAGAGAGACCCAGTACTTC. Translating gives CASSVMGSGGRETQYF. V is TRBV9 and J is TRBJ2-5; 9 nucleotides match TRBD2. The trim removed 1 base at V and 4 bases at J, leaving 8 bases unmatched. Germline values: CDR1 SGDLS, CDR2 YYNGEE. There are 16 residues in the CDR3.

A remark on this clone: The sample contains more than one DNA sequence encoding this CDR3. This rearrangement joins TRBV9 to TRBJ2-7; the match to TRBD1 covers 7 bases. Trimming cost V 0 bases and J 3 bases; bases outside gene matches: 3. Germline CDR1 SGDLS, CDR2 YYNGEE. This CDR3 is 14 amino acids long. The CDR3 region is CASSVAGGGYEQYF. The CDR3 bases are TGTGCCAGCAGCGTAGCAGGGGGTGGCTACGAGCAGTACTTC.

V and J are TRBV15 and TRBJ2-7; 8 nucleotides agree with TRBD1. The CDR3 consists of 15 residues. CDR1 and CDR2 (germline): LNHNV, YYDKDF (reference sequence). V gave up 0 bases and J gave up 2 bases; unmatched junction bases: 3. The DNA of the CDR3 is TGTGCCACCAGCAGAGATTGGACAGGGACCTACGAGCAGTACTTC. Translation gives CATSRDWTGTYEQYF.

This clone was observed a single time. V usage is TRBV29-1 and J usage is TRBJ2-3; possibly TRBD2 for D (6 bases). The CDR3 totals 12 residues. V lost 4 bases and J lost 2, with 7 bases in between. CDR1 and CDR2 from the germline V gene are SQVTM and ANQGSEA. CDR3 in DNA: TGCAGCGTTGTGCGGGACACAGATACGCAGTATTTT. This sequence encodes CSVVRDTDTQYF.

V usage is TRBV19 and J usage is TRBJ2-2, with 8 bases lining up with TRBD1. The J segment lost 8 bases and the V segment lost 1 base, leaving 9 bases of the junction unmatched. CDR1 is LNHDA, CDR2 SQIVND, per germline (reference sequence). The CDR3 runs to 16 residues. As DNA, the CDR3 is TGTGCCAGTAGTATAGGGAGACAGGGGAAGACTGGGGAGCTGTTTTTT. Its protein product is CASSIGRQGKTGELFF.

V usage is TRBV30 and J usage is TRBJ1-3; D ambiguous. This CDR3 contains 11 residues. The V gene's germline CDR1 is GTSNPN and CDR2 SVGIG (reference sequence). Trimming pared 3 bases from V and 8 bases from J, leaving 8 bases between. CDR3 sequence reads: CAWSGRDTIYF. As DNA, the CDR3 is TGTGCCTGGAGCGGGAGAGACACCATATATTTT.

CDR3 DNA sequence: TGCAGCGTCACCGGGACAGGGTTAAGGGGGGGCTACACCTTC. Translated, it gives CSVTGTGLRGGYTF. V is TRBV29-1 and J is TRBJ1-2; 9 bases are shared with TRBD1. The CDR3 spans 14 residues. With V trimmed by 6 bases and J by 8 bases, 13 bases remained unmatched. From germline, CDR1 is SQVTM and CDR2 ANQGSEA.

This chain links TRBV4-3 with TRBJ1-1; D gene unclear. The germline CDR1 and CDR2 sequences are LGHNA and YSLEER. V gave up 0 bases and J gave up 2 bases, with 7 bases separating them. The length of the CDR3 is 14 residues. Here the CDR3 DNA reads TGCGCCAGCAGCCAAGATACAGTAAACACTGAAGCTTTCTTT. Residues: CASSQDTVNTEAFF.

The CDR3 spells CASSPAGFTDTQYF. The CDR3, as DNA: TGTGCCAGCAGCCCCGCCGGGTTCACAGATACGCAGTATTTT. This chain links TRBV7-2 with TRBJ2-3; D ambiguous. The CDR3 is made up of 14 amino acids. CDR1 is SGHTA and CDR2 is FQGNSA in the germline V gene. The V gene lost 5 bases and the J gene lost 2 bases, with 11 bases spanning the gap.

The chain recombines TRBV29-1 with TRBJ1-1, with D unresolved. From germline, CDR1 is SQVTM and CDR2 ANQGSEA. V was trimmed by 7 bases and J by 7 bases, leaving 10 bases between them. The CDR3 runs 10 residues. The CDR3 region is CSGLHNEAFF. In DNA form, the CDR3 reads TGCAGCGGCCTTCACAATGAAGCTTTCTTT.

J is TRBJ2-1 and V is TRBV5-3, with 15 bases aligning to TRBD2. TRBV5-3 is filed as an ORF, its function uncertain. CDR3 length equals 19 residues. V dropped 3 bases and J dropped 1; count of bases not matched to a gene: 8. CDR3 nucleotides: TGTGCCAGAAGCTGGAGGACTAGCGGGGGGGCCGCGTCCTACAATGAGCAGTTCTTC. Translation gives CARSWRTSGGAASYNEQFF.

The rearrangement uses TRBV9 and TRBJ1-2, with 9 bases fitting TRBD1. Germline CDR1 and CDR2: SGDLS and YYNGEE. The V segment lost 3 bases and the J segment 8 bases; nucleotides outside the gene matches: 11. This CDR3 is 15 amino acids long. The CDR3 spells CASSAPGQGFEGYTF. In nucleotides, the CDR3 is TGTGCCAGCAGCGCGCCGGGACAGGGATTCGAAGGCTACACCTTC. The full variable domain, its missing parts supplied by reference TRBV9 and TRBJ1-2, is DSGVTQTPKHLITATGQRVTLRCSPRSGDLSVYWYQQSLDQGLQFLIQYYNGEERAKGNILERFSAQQFPDLHSELNLSSLELGDSALYFCASSAPGQGFEGYTFGSGTRLTVV.

CDR3 DNA sequence: TGCGCCAGCAGCCACCGACAGGGTTCGAACACTGAAGCTTTCTTT. The encoded protein is CASSHRQGSNTEAFF. The chain combines TRBV4-1 with TRBJ1-1; 7 bases agree with TRBD1. J lost 1 base, V lost 3 bases, and 5 bases had no gene match. This CDR3 has 15 residues. Germline CDR1 and CDR2: MGHRA and YSYEKL.

The chain combines TRBV5-1 with TRBJ2-1, with D possibly matching TRBD2 (5 bases). This CDR3 has 14 residues. The germline V and J ends were trimmed by 7 bases and 9 bases, with 20 bases remaining between them. Germline assignment: CDR1 SGHRS and CDR2 YFSETQ. This CDR3 is CASFPDFPLSEQFF. The CDR3 DNA is TGCGCCAGCTTTCCGGACTTCCCCCTCAGTGAGCAGTTCTTC. Combining the CDR3 with reference TRBV5-1 and TRBJ2-1 gives the whole variable domain KAGVTQTPRYLIKTRGQQVTLSCSPISGHRSVSWYQQTPGQGLQFLFEYFSETQRNKGNFPGRFSGRQFSNSRSEMNVSTLELGDSALYLCASFPDFPLSEQFFGPGTRLTVL.